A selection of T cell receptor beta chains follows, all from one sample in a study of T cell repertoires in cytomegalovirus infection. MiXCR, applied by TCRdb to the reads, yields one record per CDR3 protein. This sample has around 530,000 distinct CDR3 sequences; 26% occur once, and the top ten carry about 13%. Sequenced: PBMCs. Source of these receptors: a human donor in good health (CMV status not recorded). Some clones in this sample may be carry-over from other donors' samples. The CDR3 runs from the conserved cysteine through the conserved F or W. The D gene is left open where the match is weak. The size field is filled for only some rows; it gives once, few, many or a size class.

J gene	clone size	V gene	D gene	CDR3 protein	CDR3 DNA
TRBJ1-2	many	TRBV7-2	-	CASSLRDGYTF	TGTGCCAGCAGCTTGAGAGATGGCTACACCTTC
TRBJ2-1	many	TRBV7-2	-	CASSPSLVSDEQFF	TGTGCCAGCAGCCCCTCGCTAGTGAGCGATGAGCAGTTCTTC
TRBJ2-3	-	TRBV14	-	CASSPRDGVASGYTDTQYF	TGTGCCAGCAGCCCGCGTGATGGAGTTGCCAGCGGCTACACAGATACGCAGTATTTT
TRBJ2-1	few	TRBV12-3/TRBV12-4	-	CASRSGTGSGGRLNEQFF	TGTGCCAGCAGATCCGGGACAGGGTCGGGCGGGAGGTTAAATGAGCAGTTCTTC
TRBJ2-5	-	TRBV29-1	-	CSVAIQETQYF	TGCAGCGTTGCCATTCAAGAGACCCAGTACTTC
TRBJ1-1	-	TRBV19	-	CASKGVPGNTEAFF	TGTGCCAGTAAGGGGGTCCCGGGGAACACTGAAGCTTTCTTT
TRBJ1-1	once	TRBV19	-	CASSFKVTMTASAEAFF	TGTGCCAGTAGTTTCAAAGTTACCATGACCGCTAGCGCTGAAGCTTTCTTT
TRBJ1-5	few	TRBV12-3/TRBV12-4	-	CASSPSRDGYQPQHF	TGTGCCAGCAGTCCGTCCCGGGACGGTTATCAGCCCCAGCATTTT
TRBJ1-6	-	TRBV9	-	CASSQDPINSPLHF	TGTGCCAGCAGCCAGGATCCTATTAATTCACCCCTCCACTTT
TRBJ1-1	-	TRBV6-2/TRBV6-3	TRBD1	CASSLNRGRGTEAFF	TGTGCCAGCAGTTTGAACAGGGGGCGAGGTACTGAAGCTTTCTTT
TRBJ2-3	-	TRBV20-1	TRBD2	CSASGGGADTQYF	TGCAGTGCTAGCGGGGGGGGCGCAGATACGCAGTATTTT
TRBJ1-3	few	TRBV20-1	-	CSAAVPGGNTIYF	TGCAGTGCCGCGGTCCCAGGAGGAAACACCATATATTTT
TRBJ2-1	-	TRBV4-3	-	CASSQEQYNEQFF	TGCGCCAGCAGCCAAGAACAGTACAATGAGCAGTTCTTC
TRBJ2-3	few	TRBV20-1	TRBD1	CSAPGQGGTDTQYF	TGCAGTGCTCCCGGACAGGGTGGCACAGATACGCAGTATTTT